The clone carrying this T cell receptor beta chain has a handful of counts. As yet, its antigen is unknown. These data belong to a study of CD8+ T cells in alopecia areata. Turning to the study itself: Tofacitinib treatment spanned 6 to 18 months, with 6 months off drug afterward.

In alopecia areata patients, both lesional scalp punch biopsies and peripheral blood were collected. RNA, once extracted, was reverse transcribed into cDNA for use as the sequencing template. TCRdb's table, derived via immunoSEQ multiplex PCR, lists solely in-frame clones and lacks some. The sample contains over 120,000 clones, roughly 53% of which appear only once. Study-level results: Greater clonality was observed in lesional scalp samples, especially alopecia totalis/universalis, versus normal scalp.

The sequenced sample was CD4+ T cells sorted from blood, obtained at week 0. The receptor's source is a human donor with alopecia areata.

In DNA form, the CDR3 reads TGTGCCAGTAGCGACCTAGACCGAACCCGGGAGTACTTC. Translation gives CASSDLDRTREYF. The gene calls are TRBV19 and TRBJ2-7; no firm D call. In germline, CDR1 is LNHDA, CDR2 SQIVND (reference sequence). This CDR3 region has 13 residues. The V and J ends lost 6 bases and 11 bases respectively, with 20 bases between them.